The rows below give T cell receptor beta chains drawn from one sample of a study of T-cell reconstitution after alpha-beta-depleted transplantation in children. TCRdb re-called the PCR reads through MiXCR, storing one row per CDR3 protein. The sample consists of hundreds of thousands of distinct CDR3 sequences, 18% of them appearing once. The material sequenced was PBMCs from the stem cell graft donor, taken from the stem cell graft. The source is a human donor who donated a stem cell graft to a child with acute lymphoblastic leukemia. The CDR3 runs from the conserved cysteine through the conserved F or W. The D gene is left open where the match is weak. Some rows have no size entry. The others give once, few or many, or a class for an expanded clone.

14 - TRBD2 TRBJ2-7 TRBV27 TGTGCCAGCAGCCATTCGGACGGGGGGTACGAGCAGTACTTC CASSHSDGGYEQYF
17 - TRBD2 TRBJ2-5 TRBV4-2 TGTGCCAGCAGCCCGCGGACTAGCGGGAGAGCTGTAGAGACCCAGTACTTC CASSPRTSGRAVETQYF
12 - - TRBJ1-1 TRBV20-1 TGCAGTGCTAGGATCAGGGGCACTGAAGCTTTCTTT CSARIRGTEAFF
16 - - TRBJ1-2 TRBV12-3/TRBV12-4 TGTGCCAGCAGTTGGGACCACATCTACGGAAACTATGGCTACACCTTC CASSWDHIYGNYGYTF
14 - - TRBJ2-7 TRBV13 TGTGCCAGCAGCTGGCGGGCTATCGGCTACGAGCAGTACTTC CASSWRAIGYEQYF
14 few - TRBJ2-1 TRBV3-1 TGTGCCAGCAGCCAAGGACAGTTCGGGGGAGGCGGGCTCTTC CASSQGQFGGGGLF
13 few - TRBJ2-1 TRBV29-1 TGCAGCGTTGAAACAGGTGCCTACAATGAGCAGTTCTTC CSVETGAYNEQFF
12 few TRBD2 TRBJ2-3 TRBV6-5 TGTGCCAGCCGACGGACTAGCGGTACGCAGTATTTT CASRRTSGTQYF
16 - - TRBJ2-2 TRBV28 TGTGCCAGCAGTTTCGGCGGGAAAGGGAGGTCCGGGGAGCTGTTTTTT CASSFGGKGRSGELFF
15 - TRBD2 TRBJ2-5 TRBV6-5 TGTGCCAGCAGTTATGGGACTAGCAACGTAGAGACCCAGTACTTC CASSYGTSNVETQYF
13 few - TRBJ2-4 TRBV29-1 TGCAGCGTCGATGATATTGGCAAAAACATTCAGTACTTC CSVDDIGKNIQYF
15 many - TRBJ2-5 TRBV9 TGTGCCAGCAGCGTAAGTTGGGGGGCCCAAGAGACCCAGTACTTC CASSVSWGAQETQYF
13 - - TRBJ2-1 TRBV6-1 TGTGCCAGCAGAGGGACAGAACCAGCGGGAAGTGTATTC CASRGTEPAGSVF
17 few - TRBJ1-4 TRBV12-3/TRBV12-4 TGTGCCAGCAGTTTTTCCCCCCAGTCCAGGGTAGGAGAAAAACTGTTTTTT CASSFSPQSRVGEKLFF
16 - - TRBJ1-5 TRBV3-1 TGTGCCAGCAGCCTAAAGAACTCAATGGGCAATCAGCCCCAGCATTTT CASSLKNSMGNQPQHF
15 few - TRBJ2-2 TRBV6-1 TGTGCCAGTCGACGAGGCAGGAGAACAGGCGGGGAGCTGTTTTTT CASRRGRRTGGELFF
14 many - TRBJ2-3 TRBV29-1 TGCAGCGTTGGTACAAACACCCGCACAGATACGCAGTATTTT CSVGTNTRTDTQYF
15 - - TRBJ2-3 TRBV11-2 TGTGCCAGCAGCGGCGCAAGTGGGTGGGGAGATACGCAGTATTTT CASSGASGWGDTQYF
14 - TRBD1 TRBJ2-3 TRBV5-1 TGCGCCAGCAGCCCCCGGACAGGGGACGATACGCAGTATTTT CASSPRTGDDTQYF
15 - TRBD1 TRBJ2-2 TRBV5-5 TGTGCCAGCAGCTTGGACAGGGGGCAGGCCGGGGAGCTGTTTTTT CASSLDRGQAGELFF
16 - - TRBJ2-7 TRBV9 TGTGCCAGCAGCCCTTTGGAGGCGGGGCCGCCCTACGAGCAGTACTTC CASSPLEAGPPYEQYF
14 few - TRBJ2-2 TRBV12-3/TRBV12-4 TGTGCCAGCAGTTTAACAGGCCCTCGCGGGGAGCTGTTTTTT CASSLTGPRGELFF
14 few - TRBJ2-7 TRBV19 TGTGCCAGTAGTATGTATGGCGGCCGCTACGAGCAGTACTTC CASSMYGGRYEQYF
12 - - TRBJ1-2 TRBV3-1 TGTGCCAGCAGCCATACGGGCCGGAGCTACACCTTC CASSHTGRSYTF
14 - TRBD1 TRBJ1-2 TRBV20-1 TGCAGTGCTACCCAACCGGGACAGAACTATGGCTACACCTTC CSATQPGQNYGYTF
12 - - TRBJ1-2 TRBV30 TGTGCCTGGACCCAACAGGGCCCTGGCTACACCTTC CAWTQQGPGYTF
16 - TRBD2 TRBJ2-7 TRBV20-1 TGCAGTGCTGAGGCGGGAGGTTTTTCTCTGTCCTACGAGCAGTACTTC CSAEAGGFSLSYEQYF
12 few - TRBJ2-7 TRBV20-1 TGCAGTGCTAGTCCCCAAATCTACGAGCAGTACTTC CSASPQIYEQYF
14 - - TRBJ2-5 TRBV6-5 TGTGCCAGCAGTTTTGAGGGGACCCAAGAGACCCAGTACTTC CASSFEGTQETQYF
19 - TRBD2 TRBJ2-7 TRBV6-6 TGTGCCAGCAGTTCTAGGACTAGCGGGAGGGCCGGTCCTACCTACGAGCAGTACTTC CASSSRTSGRAGPTYEQYF
13 - - TRBJ2-2 TRBV27 TGTGCCAGCAGTCTGCTTCTCGCGGGGGAGCTGTTTTTT CASSLLLAGELFF